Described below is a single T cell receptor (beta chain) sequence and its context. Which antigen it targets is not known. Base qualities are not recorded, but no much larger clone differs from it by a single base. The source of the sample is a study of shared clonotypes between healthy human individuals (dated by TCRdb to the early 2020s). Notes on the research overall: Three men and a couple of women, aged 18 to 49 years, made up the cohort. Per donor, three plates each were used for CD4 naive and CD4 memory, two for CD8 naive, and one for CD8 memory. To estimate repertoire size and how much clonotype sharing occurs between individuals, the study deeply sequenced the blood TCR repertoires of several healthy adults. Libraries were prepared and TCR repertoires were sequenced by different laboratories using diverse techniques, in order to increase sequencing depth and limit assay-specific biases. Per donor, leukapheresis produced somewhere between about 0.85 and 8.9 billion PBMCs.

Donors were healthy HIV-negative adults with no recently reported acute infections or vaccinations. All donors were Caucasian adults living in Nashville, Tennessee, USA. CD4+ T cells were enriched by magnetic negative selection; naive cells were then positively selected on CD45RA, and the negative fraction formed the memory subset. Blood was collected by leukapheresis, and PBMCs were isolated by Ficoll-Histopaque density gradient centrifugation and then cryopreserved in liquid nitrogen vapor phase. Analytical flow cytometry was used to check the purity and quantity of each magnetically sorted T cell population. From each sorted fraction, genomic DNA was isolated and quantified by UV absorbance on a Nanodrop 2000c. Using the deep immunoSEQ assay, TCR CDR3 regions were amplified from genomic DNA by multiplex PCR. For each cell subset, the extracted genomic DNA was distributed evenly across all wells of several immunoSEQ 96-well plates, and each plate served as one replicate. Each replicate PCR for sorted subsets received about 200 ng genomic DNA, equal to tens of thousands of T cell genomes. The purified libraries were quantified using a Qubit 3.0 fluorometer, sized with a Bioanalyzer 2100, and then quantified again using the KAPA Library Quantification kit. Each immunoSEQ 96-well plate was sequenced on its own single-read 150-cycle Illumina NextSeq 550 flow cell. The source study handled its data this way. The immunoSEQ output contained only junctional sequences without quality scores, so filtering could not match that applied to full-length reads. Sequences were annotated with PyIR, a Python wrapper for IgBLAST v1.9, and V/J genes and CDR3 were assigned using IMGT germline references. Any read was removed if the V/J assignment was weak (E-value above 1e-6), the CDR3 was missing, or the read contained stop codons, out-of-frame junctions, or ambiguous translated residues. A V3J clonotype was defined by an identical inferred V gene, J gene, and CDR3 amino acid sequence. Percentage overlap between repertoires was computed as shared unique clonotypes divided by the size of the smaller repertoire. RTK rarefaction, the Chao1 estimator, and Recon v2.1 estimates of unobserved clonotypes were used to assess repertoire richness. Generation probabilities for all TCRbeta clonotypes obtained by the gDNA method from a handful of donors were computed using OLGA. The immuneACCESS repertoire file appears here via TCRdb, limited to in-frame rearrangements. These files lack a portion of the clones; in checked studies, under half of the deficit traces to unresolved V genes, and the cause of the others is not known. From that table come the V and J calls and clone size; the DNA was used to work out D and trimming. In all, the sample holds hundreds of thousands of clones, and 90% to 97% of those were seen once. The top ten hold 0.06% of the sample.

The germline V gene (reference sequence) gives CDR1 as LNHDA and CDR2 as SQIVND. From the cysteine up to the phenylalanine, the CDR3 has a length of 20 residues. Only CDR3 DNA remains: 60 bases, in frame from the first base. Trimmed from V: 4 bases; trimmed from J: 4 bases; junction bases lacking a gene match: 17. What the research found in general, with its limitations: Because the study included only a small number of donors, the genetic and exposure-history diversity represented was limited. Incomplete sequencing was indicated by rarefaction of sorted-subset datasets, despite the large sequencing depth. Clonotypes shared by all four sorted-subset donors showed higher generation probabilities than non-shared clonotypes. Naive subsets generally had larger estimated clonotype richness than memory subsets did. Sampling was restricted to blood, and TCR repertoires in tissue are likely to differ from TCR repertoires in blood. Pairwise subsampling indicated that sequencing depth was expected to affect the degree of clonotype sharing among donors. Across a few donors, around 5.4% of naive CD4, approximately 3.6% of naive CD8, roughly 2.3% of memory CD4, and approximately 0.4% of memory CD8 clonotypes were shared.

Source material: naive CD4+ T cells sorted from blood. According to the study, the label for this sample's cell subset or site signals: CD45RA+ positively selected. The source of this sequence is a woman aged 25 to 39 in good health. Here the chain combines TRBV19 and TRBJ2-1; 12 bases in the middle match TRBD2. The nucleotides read TGTGCCAGTAGTAGCGCCCTTCTAGCGGGAGGGCCCCAGTCATACAATGAGCAGTTCTTC. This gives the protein CASSSALLAGGPQSYNEQFF.